The 13 T cell receptor beta chains below come from one sample, sequenced in a study of CD8 T cells in Susac syndrome. A quantity of roughly 0.5 to 1 ug RNA underwent reverse transcription using random hexamers. TCRdb reanalysed the immunoSEQ multiplex PCR reads using MiXCR and keeps one entry per CDR3 protein. The sample includes approximately 300,000 distinct CDR3 sequences, approximately 85% of them seen just once. The sequencing sample was made of CD8+ T cells from PBMCs. The receptors originated from a human donor with multiple sclerosis.

The J gene is TRBJ2-1, the V gene TRBV24-1; TRBD1 agrees at 10 bases. The trim removed 0 bases at V and 9 bases at J, leaving 7 bases unmatched. The CDR3 loop spans 16 amino acids. The germline V gene encodes CDR1 KGHDR and CDR2 SFDVKD. CDR3 region: CATSDLMDRGVGEQFF. The CDR3 nucleotides read TGTGCCACCAGTGATTTGATGGACAGGGGGGTGGGTGAGCAGTTCTTC.

DNA for the CDR3: TGTGCCTGGAGTGTTTGGGGCCAAGAGACCCAGTACTTC. Encoded protein: CAWSVWGQETQYF. The chain uses TRBV30 and TRBJ2-5; D ambiguous. This CDR3 has 13 amino acids. V lost 0 bases and J 1 base, leaving 6 bases between the germline ends. Germline V gene sequence: CDR1 GTSNPN, CDR2 SVGIG (reference sequence).

The CDR3 DNA reads TGCGCCAGCAGGCACAGGGGATTCTCTGAAGCTTTCTTT. Protein: CASRHRGFSEAFF. This chain uses TRBV5-1 with TRBJ1-1; 7 bases agree with TRBD1. The CDR3 is 13 amino acids. V lost 5 bases, J lost 6 bases, and 7 bases stayed unmatched. Germline V gene lookup returns CDR1 SGHRS and CDR2 YFSETQ.

This clonotype was detected a few times. This chain links TRBV15 with TRBJ2-1, with D tentatively TRBD2 (6 bases). With 0 bases removed from V and 5 bases from J, the gap between germline ends came to 14 bases. The CDR3 has 16 residues. Per germline, CDR1 LNHNV and CDR2 YYDKDF (reference sequence). The CDR3 DNA follows: TGTGCCACCAGCAGAGATTTGGCGGGGCCAGACAATGAGCAGTTCTTC. It codes for CATSRDLAGPDNEQFF.

This rearrangement joins TRBV19 to TRBJ2-1, with 7 bases lining up with TRBD2. The CDR3 is made up of 15 amino acids. After removal of 5 bases from V and 8 bases from J, the junction contained 12 bases not matched to a gene. The germline gives CDR1 LNHDA, CDR2 SQIVND (reference sequence). The CDR3 sequence is CASSPSGGSTDEQFF. The CDR3 DNA reads TGTGCCAGTAGTCCCTCGGGCGGGAGTACAGATGAGCAGTTCTTC.

The V and J genes are TRBV29-1 and TRBJ1-2; D is unresolved. The CDR3 consists of 13 residues. V was shortened by 4 bases and J by 9 bases, with 18 bases between the two germline ends. The germline gives CDR1 SQVTM, CDR2 ANQGSEA. CDR3 protein: CSVVPWEAPRYTF. The CDR3 DNA follows: TGCAGCGTTGTCCCGTGGGAGGCCCCTCGCTACACCTTC.

The table lists this clonotype with a few counts. CDR3 sequence reads: CASSKLWKPGASNQPQHF. CDR3 sequence (DNA): TGTGCCAGCTCCAAGTTGTGGAAACCTGGGGCTAGCAATCAGCCCCAGCATTTT. The chain links TRBV27 to TRBJ1-5, with D tentatively TRBD1 (5 bases). Trimming removed 8 bases at V and 0 bases at J, with 23 bases between. CDR1 MNHEY and CDR2 SMNVEV come from the germline V gene (reference sequence). This CDR3 is built from 18 residues.

The chain combines TRBV10-1 with TRBJ2-3; D uncertain. V lost 6 bases to trimming and J lost 6 bases, with 13 bases between them. Germline lookup yields CDR1 WNHNN and CDR2 SYGVQD (reference sequence). The CDR3 contains 13 residues. The CDR3 region has the DNA TGCGCCAGCAGAGGGTCGGGCGAGGATACGCAGTATTTT. Translating gives CASRGSGEDTQYF.

The gene calls are TRBV11-2 and TRBJ2-2; 8 bases are shared with TRBD1. This CDR3 region has 15 residues. Germline lookup yields CDR1 SGHAT and CDR2 FQNNGV. With 5 bases clipped from V and 1 base from J, the junction kept 3 bases outside the gene matches. CDR3 loop: CASSPTGVNTGELFF. In DNA form, the CDR3 reads TGTGCCAGCAGCCCGACAGGGGTGAACACCGGGGAGCTGTTTTTT.

The gene calls are TRBV20-1 and TRBJ2-1; TRBD2 aligns across 8 bases. This CDR3 contains 15 residues. The germline CDR1 and CDR2 sequences are DFQATT and SNEGSKA (reference sequence). J gave up 3 bases and V 1 base, and 5 bases lay outside the gene matches. CDR3 coding DNA: TGCAGTGCTAGAGCAGAGCGGGAGAACTACAATGAGCAGTTCTTC. Translating gives CSARAERENYNEQFF.

The chain has TRBV5-6 and TRBJ1-3; TRBD1 matches 7 bases. The trim removed 4 bases at V and 0 bases at J, leaving 10 bases unmatched. The CDR3 extends over 17 amino acids. Germline V gene sequence: CDR1 SGHDT, CDR2 YYEEEE. The CDR3 here is CASSQPGGLISGNTIYF. Here the CDR3 DNA reads TGTGCCAGCAGCCAACCAGGGGGTTTGATCTCTGGAAACACCATATATTTT.

Concerning this clonotype itself: An end of the junction differs from the germline gene, which may be a read error. This rearrangement joins TRBV19 to TRBJ2-1; 7 positions match TRBD2. Germline V CDR1 and CDR2: LNHDA, SQIVND (reference sequence). The CDR3 sequence is 14 residues long. For the CDR3, the DNA is TGTGCCAGTAGCATAGGGACTACGTACAATGAGCAGTTCTTC. This codes for CASSIGTTYNEQFF.

The V gene is TRBV5-5, the J gene TRBJ1-1, with 7 bases aligning to TRBD1. Germline V gene sequence: CDR1 SGHKS, CDR2 YYEKEE (reference sequence). The CDR3 runs 12 residues. After removal of 0 bases from V and 9 bases from J, the junction contained 2 bases not matched to a gene. The CDR3 DNA reads TGTGCCAGCAGCTTGGGGGACAGACAAGCTTTCTTT. Its protein is CASSLGDRQAFF.